This T cell receptor (beta chain) was sequenced in a study of cytomegalovirus exposure and HLA in healthy donors. Study results and limitations: Investigators reported 150 to 200 TCR beta chains as tied to cytomegalovirus.

All donors participated as healthy donors of bone marrow. Whereas donors were nominally healthy upon sampling, unrecorded immune exposures were probable. Worth noting for this clone: What it binds is unknown.

Researchers ran the PCR with 60 Vbeta and 13 Jbeta primers. Using immunoSEQ multiplex PCR, the repertoire was profiled, and TCRdb retains in-frame clones only, with some absent. Of 220,000 or so clones in the sample, roughly four fifths were seen once. This clonotype was sampled from a middle-aged woman in good health and CMV-seronegative. What was sequenced was PBMCs.

The CDR3 sequence: CSVEGGWGTEAFF. In DNA form, the CDR3 reads TGCAGCGTTGAAGGGGGCTGGGGCACTGAAGCTTTCTTT. The chain carries TRBV29-1 and TRBJ1-1; D might be TRBD1 (5 bases). This CDR3 region has 13 residues. The V end was cut by 1 base, the J end by 4 bases, with 10 bases between. CDR1 and CDR2 (germline): SQVTM, ANQGSEA. Complete variable domain (other parts from reference TRBV29-1 and TRBJ1-1): SAVISQKPSRDICQRGTSLTIQCQVDSQVTMMFWYRQQPGQSLTLIATANQGSEATYESGFVIDKFPISRPNLTFSTLTVSNMSPEDSSIYLCSVEGGWGTEAFFGQGTRLTVV.